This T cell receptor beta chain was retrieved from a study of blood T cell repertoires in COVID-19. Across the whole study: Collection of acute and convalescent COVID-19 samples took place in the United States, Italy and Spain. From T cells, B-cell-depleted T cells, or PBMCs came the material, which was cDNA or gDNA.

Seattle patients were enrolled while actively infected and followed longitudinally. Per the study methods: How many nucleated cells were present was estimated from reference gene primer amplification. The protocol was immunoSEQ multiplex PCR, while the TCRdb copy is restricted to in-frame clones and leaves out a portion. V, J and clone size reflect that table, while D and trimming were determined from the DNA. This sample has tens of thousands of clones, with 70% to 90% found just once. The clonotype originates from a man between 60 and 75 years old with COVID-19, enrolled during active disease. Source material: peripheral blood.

The CDR3 reads CASSESRDSQEQYF. In DNA, the CDR3 is TGTGCCAGCAGCGAGAGCCGGGACAGTCAAGAGCAGTACTTC. The chain uses TRBV7-3 and TRBJ2-7, with 7 bases aligning to TRBD1. The V segment lost 5 bases and the J segment 7 bases; nucleotides outside the gene matches: 11. Looked up from germline, CDR1 is SGHTA and CDR2 is FQGTGA. The length of the CDR3 is 14 residues.